This is a list of T cell receptor beta chains from one sample in a study of T-cell reconstitution after alpha-beta-depleted transplantation in children. Each CDR3 protein is one row after TCRdb ran MiXCR on the PCR reads. This sample carries around 450,000 distinct CDR3 sequences, about 10% of them seen once, and the ten largest clones take around 2.2%. Here the sequenced sample was PBMCs, taken before TCRalphabeta/CD19-depleted stem cell transplant. The source is a child younger than 10 with inherited bone marrow failure, due to receive a stem cell transplant. Each CDR3 is given with its conserved first and last residue. A D gene is named only where the DNA matches it firmly. The size entry is marked missing in some rows and otherwise reads once, few, many or a size class.

v_call: TRBV4-3
j_call: TRBJ2-1
cdr3_length: 15
d_call: TRBD2
clone_size: many
cdr3_nt: TGCGCCAGCAGTCAACTGCGGGACTACGTCAATGAGCAGTTCTTC
cdr3_aa: CASSQLRDYVNEQFF

v_call: TRBV28
j_call: TRBJ2-5
cdr3_length: 15
d_call: TRBD1
clone_size: -
cdr3_nt: TGTGCCAGCAGTTTAATGTGGGACAGGCAAGAGACCCAGTACTTC
cdr3_aa: CASSLMWDRQETQYF

v_call: TRBV12-3/TRBV12-4
j_call: TRBJ2-3
cdr3_length: 15
d_call: TRBD2
clone_size: -
cdr3_nt: TGTGCCACCTCGGGACTAGCGGGATACACAGATACGCAGTATTTT
cdr3_aa: CATSGLAGYTDTQYF

v_call: TRBV9
j_call: TRBJ2-1
cdr3_length: 16
d_call: TRBD2
clone_size: once
cdr3_nt: TGTGCCAGCAGCGTAGGGGGCTCGGGGGGATTCAATGACCAGTTCTTC
cdr3_aa: CASSVGGSGGFNDQFF

v_call: TRBV12-5
j_call: TRBJ2-1
cdr3_length: 17
d_call: -
clone_size: many
cdr3_nt: TGTGCTAGTGGTTTGTATCCGCCCGCGGGCAGGATCAATGAGCAGTTCTTC
cdr3_aa: CASGLYPPAGRINEQFF

v_call: TRBV6-6
j_call: TRBJ1-1
cdr3_length: 12
d_call: -
clone_size: -
cdr3_nt: TGTGCCAGCGGCAGGGGGAACACTGAAGCTTTCTTT
cdr3_aa: CASGRGNTEAFF

v_call: TRBV27
j_call: TRBJ1-2
cdr3_length: 13
d_call: -
clone_size: few
cdr3_nt: TGTGCCAGCAGTATGTCGGGGGTAAATGGCTACACCTTC
cdr3_aa: CASSMSGVNGYTF

v_call: TRBV20-1
j_call: TRBJ2-1
cdr3_length: 13
d_call: TRBD2
clone_size: few
cdr3_nt: TGCAGTGCTAGAGATAATGTCGCGGGAGGGCAGTTCTTC
cdr3_aa: CSARDNVAGGQFF

v_call: TRBV12-3/TRBV12-4
j_call: TRBJ2-7
cdr3_length: 15
d_call: TRBD1
clone_size: many
cdr3_nt: TGTGCCAGCAGTTTTGACAGGGGGCGCTCCTACGAGCAGTACTTC
cdr3_aa: CASSFDRGRSYEQYF

v_call: TRBV4-3
j_call: TRBJ2-7
cdr3_length: 15
d_call: TRBD2
clone_size: -
cdr3_nt: TGCGCCAGCAGCCAAGATGCAGCGGGAGTCAACGAGCAGTACTTC
cdr3_aa: CASSQDAAGVNEQYF

v_call: TRBV29-1
j_call: TRBJ2-1
cdr3_length: 19
d_call: -
clone_size: many
cdr3_nt: TGCAGCGTTGAACGCTGGGGGGGCCTTGCAGGCCGAAGACACAATGAGCAGTTCTTC
cdr3_aa: CSVERWGGLAGRRHNEQFF

v_call: TRBV20-1
j_call: TRBJ2-7
cdr3_length: 15
d_call: TRBD2
clone_size: many
cdr3_nt: TGCAGTGTCGGACTAGCGGTTGTCTTACCCTACGAGCAGTACTTC
cdr3_aa: CSVGLAVVLPYEQYF

v_call: TRBV6-5
j_call: TRBJ2-2
cdr3_length: 16
d_call: TRBD1
clone_size: many
cdr3_nt: TGTGCCAGCAGTTCCCCGACAGGGGGCAGGACCGGGGAGCTGTTTTTT
cdr3_aa: CASSSPTGGRTGELFF

v_call: TRBV12-3/TRBV12-4
j_call: TRBJ1-5
cdr3_length: 16
d_call: TRBD1
clone_size: many
cdr3_nt: TGTGCCAGCAGTTTACCCGGACAGGGGGTAGGTCAGCCCCAGCATTTT
cdr3_aa: CASSLPGQGVGQPQHF

v_call: TRBV14
j_call: TRBJ1-2
cdr3_length: 15
d_call: -
clone_size: many
cdr3_nt: TGTGCCAGCAGCCAAGGAGCGGGGTCGGACTATGGCTACACCTTC
cdr3_aa: CASSQGAGSDYGYTF

v_call: TRBV15
j_call: TRBJ2-1
cdr3_length: 18
d_call: -
clone_size: -
cdr3_nt: TGTGCCACCAGCAGAGACCACCTGACTAGTTTGAGGGAGTATGAGCAGTTCTTC
cdr3_aa: CATSRDHLTSLREYEQFF

v_call: TRBV7-2
j_call: TRBJ2-7
cdr3_length: 14
d_call: -
clone_size: -
cdr3_nt: TGTGCCAGAAGCTTAGTTTATGGGGGTGGAGAGCAGTACTTC
cdr3_aa: CARSLVYGGGEQYF